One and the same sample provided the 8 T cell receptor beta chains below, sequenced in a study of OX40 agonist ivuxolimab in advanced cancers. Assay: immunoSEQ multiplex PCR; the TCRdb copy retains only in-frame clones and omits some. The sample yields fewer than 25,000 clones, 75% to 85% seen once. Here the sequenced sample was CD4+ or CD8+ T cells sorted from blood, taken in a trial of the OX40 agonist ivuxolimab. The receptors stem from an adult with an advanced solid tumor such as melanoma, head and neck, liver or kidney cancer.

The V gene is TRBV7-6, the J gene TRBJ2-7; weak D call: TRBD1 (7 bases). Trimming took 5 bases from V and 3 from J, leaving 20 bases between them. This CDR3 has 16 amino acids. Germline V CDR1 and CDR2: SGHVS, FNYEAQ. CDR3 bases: TGTGCCAGCAGCCCCAGGGGGGCCAGGTCCGTCTACGAGCAGTACTTC. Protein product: CASSPRGARSVYEQYF.

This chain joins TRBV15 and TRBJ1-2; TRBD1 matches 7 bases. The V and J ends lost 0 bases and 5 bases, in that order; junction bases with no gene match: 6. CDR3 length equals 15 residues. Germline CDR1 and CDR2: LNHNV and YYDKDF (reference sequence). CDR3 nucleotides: TGTGCCACCAGCAGAGATACAGGGGAGAGGTATGGCTACACCTTC. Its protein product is CATSRDTGERYGYTF.

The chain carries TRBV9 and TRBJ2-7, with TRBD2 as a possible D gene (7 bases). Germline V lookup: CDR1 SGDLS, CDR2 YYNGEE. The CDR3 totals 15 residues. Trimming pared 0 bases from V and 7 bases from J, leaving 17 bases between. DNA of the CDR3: TGTGCCAGCAGCGTAGACGGGGGGCGATTGGGTGAGCAGTACTTC. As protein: CASSVDGGRLGEQYF.

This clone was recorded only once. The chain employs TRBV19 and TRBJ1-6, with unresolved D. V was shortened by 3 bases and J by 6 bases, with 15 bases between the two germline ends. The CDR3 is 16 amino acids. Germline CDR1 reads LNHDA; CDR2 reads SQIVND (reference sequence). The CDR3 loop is CASSIIFSGINSPLHF. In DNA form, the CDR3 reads TGTGCCAGTAGTATTATTTTCTCGGGGATTAATTCACCCCTCCACTTT.

The CDR3 sequence is CASSLTGAASYNSPLHF. CDR3 bases: TGTGCCAGCAGCTTAACGGGGGCAGCGTCCTATAATTCACCCCTCCACTTT. This chain links TRBV7-3 with TRBJ1-6, with D possibly matching TRBD1 (6 bases). The germline V gene encodes CDR1 SGHTA and CDR2 FQGTGA. V lost 0 bases to trimming and J lost 1 base, with 10 bases between them. The CDR3 runs 17 residues.

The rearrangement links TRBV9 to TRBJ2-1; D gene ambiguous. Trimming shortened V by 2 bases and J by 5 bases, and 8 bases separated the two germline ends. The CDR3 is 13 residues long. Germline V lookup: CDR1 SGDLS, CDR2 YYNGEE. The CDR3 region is CASSVDIHNEQFF. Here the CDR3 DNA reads TGTGCCAGCAGCGTCGACATCCACAATGAGCAGTTCTTC.

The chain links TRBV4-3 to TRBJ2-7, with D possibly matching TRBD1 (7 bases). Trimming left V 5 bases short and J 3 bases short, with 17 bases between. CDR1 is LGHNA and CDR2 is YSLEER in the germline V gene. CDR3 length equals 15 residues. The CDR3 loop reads CASSEGQVGLYEQYF. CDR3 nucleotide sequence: TGCGCCAGCAGCGAAGGACAGGTGGGACTCTACGAGCAGTACTTC.

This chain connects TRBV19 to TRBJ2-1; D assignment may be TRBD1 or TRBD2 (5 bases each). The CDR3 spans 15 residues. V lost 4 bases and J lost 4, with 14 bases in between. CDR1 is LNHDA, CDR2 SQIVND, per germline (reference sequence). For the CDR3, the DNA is TGTGCCAGTAGTACCTGGGACCGGGAATACAATGAGCAGTTCTTC. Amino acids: CASSTWDREYNEQFF. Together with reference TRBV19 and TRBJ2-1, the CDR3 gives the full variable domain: DGGITQSPKYLFRKEGQNVTLSCEQNLNHDAMYWYRQDPGQGLRLIYYSQIVNDFQKGDIAEGYSVSREKKESFPLTVTSAQKNPTAFYLCASSTWDREYNEQFFGPGTRLTVL.